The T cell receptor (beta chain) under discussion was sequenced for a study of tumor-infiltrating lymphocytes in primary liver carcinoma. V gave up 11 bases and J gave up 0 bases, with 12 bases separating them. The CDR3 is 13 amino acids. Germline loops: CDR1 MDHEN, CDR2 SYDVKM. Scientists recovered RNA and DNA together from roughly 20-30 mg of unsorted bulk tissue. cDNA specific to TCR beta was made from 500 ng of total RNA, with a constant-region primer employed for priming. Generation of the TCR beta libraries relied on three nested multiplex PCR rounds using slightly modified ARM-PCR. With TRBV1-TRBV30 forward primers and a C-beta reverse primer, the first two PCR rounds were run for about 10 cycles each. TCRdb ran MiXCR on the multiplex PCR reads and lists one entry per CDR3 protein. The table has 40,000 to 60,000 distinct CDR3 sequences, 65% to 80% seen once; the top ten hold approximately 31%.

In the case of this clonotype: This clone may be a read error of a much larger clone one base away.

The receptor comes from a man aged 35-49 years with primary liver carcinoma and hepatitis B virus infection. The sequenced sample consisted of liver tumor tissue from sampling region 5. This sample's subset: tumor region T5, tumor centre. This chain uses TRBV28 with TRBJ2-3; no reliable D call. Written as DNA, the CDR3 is TGTGCCGCCAGTACAACTAGCACAGATACGCAGTATTTT. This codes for CAASTTSTDTQYF.